This TCR beta chain was identified during a study of blood T cells in healthy people across ages. It was with a sample-barcoded 5' primer and a J-beta primer mix that a second PCR of roughly 7 to 12 cycles was run. Each CDR3 protein gets one entry after TCRdb re-called the 5' RACE reads with MiXCR. The repertoire holds 1.5 million to 2 million distinct CDR3 sequences, with approximately 39% as singletons. Trimming took off 0 bases at V and 14 bases at J, with 20 bases between the two ends. The CDR3 is 15 amino acids. Looked up from germline, CDR1 is SGHTA and CDR2 is FQGNSA. The specimen sequenced was blood. The rearrangement uses TRBV7-2 and TRBJ2-1; D perhaps matches TRBD2 (7 bases). This receptor was identified in a human donor in good health. The CDR3 region is CASSLAARGGLTEFF. The CDR3 region has the DNA TGTGCCAGCAGCTTAGCGGCGAGGGGGGGCCTAACGGAGTTCTTC.